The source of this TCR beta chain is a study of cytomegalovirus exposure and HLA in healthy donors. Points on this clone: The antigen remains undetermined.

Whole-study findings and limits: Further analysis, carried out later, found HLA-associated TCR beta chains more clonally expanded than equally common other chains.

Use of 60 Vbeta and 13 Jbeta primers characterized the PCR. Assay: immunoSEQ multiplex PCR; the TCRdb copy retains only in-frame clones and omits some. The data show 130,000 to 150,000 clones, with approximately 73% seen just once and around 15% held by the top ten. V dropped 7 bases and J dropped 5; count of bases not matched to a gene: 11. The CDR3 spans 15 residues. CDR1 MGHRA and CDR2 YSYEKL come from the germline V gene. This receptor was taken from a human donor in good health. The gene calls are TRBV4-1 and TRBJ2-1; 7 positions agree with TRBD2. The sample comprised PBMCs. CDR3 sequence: CASTSEDGRNNEQFF. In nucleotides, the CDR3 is TGCGCCAGCACCTCCGAGGACGGGAGGAACAATGAGCAGTTCTTC.